This TCR beta chain originates from a study of Ad26.COV2.S vaccination and SARS-CoV-2 variants (dated by TCRdb to about 2021). Context from the whole study: Vaccine-arm donors were drawn from COV1001, a multicentre, randomized, double-blind, placebo-controlled phase I-IIa trial of Ad26.COV2.S in healthy adults. Dosing of Ad26.COV2.S was intramuscular, at either 5x10^10 or 1x10^11 viral particles, delivered as one shot or as two shots spaced 56 days apart. TCRbeta repertoire sequencing served as the tool for gauging how specific and how broad the SARS-CoV-2-reactive T cell receptors were following Ad26.COV2.S vaccination. A total of some 30 samples were included in the TCR-sequenced set, comprising 19 Ad26.COV2.S vaccine recipients, 5 placebo recipients and 8 SARS-CoV-2 convalescent individuals. Trial participants were randomized into five groups of five: low-dose or high-dose Ad26.COV2.S given once or twice, or placebo on both occasions. Investigators remained blinded to trial group allocation during experiments and outcome assessment. The paper as a whole reports these results and caveats: According to the authors, total T cell responses may have been underestimated by the TCR breadth and depth analyses. Vaccine and placebo recipients had similar non-spike TCR breadth, a finding consistent with the vaccine containing only spike. Ad26.COV2.S recipients had higher spike-specific TCR breadth than placebo recipients (P = 0.0014). After vaccination, substantial breadth of spike-specific CD8+ and CD4+ T cell responses was reported. The study was not powered to compare responses between vaccine doses or regimens.

TCRbeta CDR3 regions were sequenced with the immunoSEQ Assay. After extraction, genomic DNA underwent amplification by bias-controlled multiplex PCR, followed by high-throughput sequencing. As for how the authors treated the data: To quantify the absolute abundance of every unique TCRbeta CDR3 region, sequences were collapsed and filtered. T cell fraction was estimated by normalizing TCRbeta template counts to usable DNA, with usable DNA measured through amplification of reference genes found in all nucleated cells. Repertoire TCRs were annotated as SARS-CoV-2-specific when V gene, CDR3 amino acid sequence and J gene were exactly matched to a known reactive TCR set. The reference SARS-CoV-2 TCR set was derived from MIRA and filtered for enrichment in COVID-19-positive ImmuneCODE repertoires, a step that removed public or cross-reactive TCRs. Using the MIRA antigens, annotated TCRs were further analysed by specific ORF or by position within an ORF. Breadth was defined as annotated unique rearrangements over total unique productive rearrangements; depth was the summed frequency of those rearrangements. TCR breadth was compared between groups using two-sided Wilcoxon rank-sum tests. Here the immuneACCESS table is served through TCRdb, limited to in-frame sequences with V and J called. Missing clones are a known gap in these copies; in checked studies unresolved V genes cover under half, and the rest lacks a known reason. V and J calls and clone size are copied from that table; D and trimming were computed from the DNA. This sample holds roughly 350,000 clones; roughly 90% were observed only once. Clones ranked in the top ten supply approximately 5.9% of the sample.

About this clone itself: Its binding antigen is unknown. No clone much larger than this one lies a single base away; base qualities are absent.

The sample's treatment or condition label, in plain terms: 19 received Ad26.COV2.S at low or high dose, single or two shots; a few received placebo; per-sample allocation not given. For vaccine and placebo recipients, the sequenced repertoires came from samples collected on day 63 after the first injection. Cohort 1b enrolled about 25 adults aged 18-55 years at a single site in Boston, USA, between 29 July and 7 August 2020. Ad26.COV2.S was a replication-incompetent adenovirus type 26 vector expressing a prefusion-stabilized SARS-CoV-2 spike protein from the original Wuhan strain. CDR1 and CDR2 (LNHDA, SQIVND) derive from the germline V gene (reference sequence). Counted from cysteine to phenylalanine, this CDR3 has 16 amino acids. Only the CDR3 DNA stays, 48 bases, in frame from base 1. V trim: 7 bases; J trim: 5 bases; unmatched bases: 16.

This sample comprised peripheral blood, obtained in a trial of Ad26.COV2.S vaccine versus placebo. This chain is built from TRBV19 and TRBJ1-1, with TRBD1 matching 7 junction bases. This receptor was identified in a person aged 18 to 65 who received the Ad26.COV2.S COVID-19 vaccine or a placebo. The nucleotide sequence reads TGTGCCAGTACCCCATATAACAGGGGTGGTAAGACTGAAGCTTTCTTT. Its translation reads: CASTPYNRGGKTEAFF.